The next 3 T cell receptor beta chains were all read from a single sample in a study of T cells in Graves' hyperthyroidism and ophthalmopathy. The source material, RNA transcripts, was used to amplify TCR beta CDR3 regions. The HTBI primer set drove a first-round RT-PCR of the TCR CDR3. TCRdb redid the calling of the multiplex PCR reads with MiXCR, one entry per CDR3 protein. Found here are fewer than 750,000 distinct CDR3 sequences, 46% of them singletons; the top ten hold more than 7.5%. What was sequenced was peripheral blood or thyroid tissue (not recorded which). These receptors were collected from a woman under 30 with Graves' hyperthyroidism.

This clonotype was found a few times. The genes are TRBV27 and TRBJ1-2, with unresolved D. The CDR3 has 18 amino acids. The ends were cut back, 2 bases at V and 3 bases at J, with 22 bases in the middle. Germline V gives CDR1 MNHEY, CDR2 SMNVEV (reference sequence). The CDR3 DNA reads TGTGCCAGCAGTTTAAGGTCTCCCAGGATTTCATTCGACTATGGCTACACCTTC. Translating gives CASSLRSPRISFDYGYTF.

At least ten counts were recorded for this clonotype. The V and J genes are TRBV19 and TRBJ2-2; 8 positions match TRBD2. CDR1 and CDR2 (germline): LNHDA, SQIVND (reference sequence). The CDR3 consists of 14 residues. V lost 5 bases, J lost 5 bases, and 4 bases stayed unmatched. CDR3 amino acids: CASSFPSGTGELFF. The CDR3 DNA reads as TGTGCCAGTAGTTTCCCTAGCGGGACCGGGGAGCTGTTTTTT.

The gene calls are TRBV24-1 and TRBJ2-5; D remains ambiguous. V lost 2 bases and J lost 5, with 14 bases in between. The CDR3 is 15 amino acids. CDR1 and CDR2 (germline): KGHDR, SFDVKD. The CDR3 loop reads CATSDSAQSRETQYF. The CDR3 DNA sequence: TGTGCCACCAGTGATTCAGCTCAATCTCGGGAGACCCAGTACTTC.